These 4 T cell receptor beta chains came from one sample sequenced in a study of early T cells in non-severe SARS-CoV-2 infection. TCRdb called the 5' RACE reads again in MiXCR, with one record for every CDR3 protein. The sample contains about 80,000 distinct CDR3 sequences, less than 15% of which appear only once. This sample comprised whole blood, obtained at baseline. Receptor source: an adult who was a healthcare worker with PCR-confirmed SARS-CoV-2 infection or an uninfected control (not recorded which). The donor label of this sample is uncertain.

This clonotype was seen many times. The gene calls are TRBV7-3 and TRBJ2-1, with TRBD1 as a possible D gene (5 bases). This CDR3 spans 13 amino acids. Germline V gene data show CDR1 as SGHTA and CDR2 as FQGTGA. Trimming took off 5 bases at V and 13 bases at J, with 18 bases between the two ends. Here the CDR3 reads CASSPKGVLDQFF. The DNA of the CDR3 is TGTGCCAGCAGCCCCAAAGGGGTGCTTGATCAGTTCTTC.

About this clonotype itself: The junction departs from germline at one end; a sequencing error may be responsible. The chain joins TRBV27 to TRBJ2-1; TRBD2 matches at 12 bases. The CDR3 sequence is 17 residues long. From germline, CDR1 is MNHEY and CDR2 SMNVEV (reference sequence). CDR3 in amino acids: CASSQRLAGALYNEQSF. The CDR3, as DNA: TGTGCCAGCAGTCAACGACTAGCGGGAGCCCTCTACAATGAGCAGTCCTTC.

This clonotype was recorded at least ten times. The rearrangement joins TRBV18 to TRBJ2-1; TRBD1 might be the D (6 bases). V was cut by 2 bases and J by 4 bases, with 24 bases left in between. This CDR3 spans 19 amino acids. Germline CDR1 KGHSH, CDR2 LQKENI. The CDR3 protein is CASSPEMFIWGTLYNEQFF. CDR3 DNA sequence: TGTGCCAGCTCACCAGAAATGTTCATTTGGGGGACACTTTACAATGAGCAGTTCTTC.

CDR3 sequence: CATSRDSMAGSYEQYF. The DNA of the CDR3 is TGTGCCACCAGCAGAGATAGTATGGCGGGCTCCTACGAGCAGTACTTC. The chain is built from TRBV15 and TRBJ2-7, with D possibly being TRBD2 (5 bases). V dropped 0 bases and J dropped 0 bases, with 12 bases sitting between them. Germline CDR1 and CDR2: LNHNV and YYDKDF (reference sequence). The length of the CDR3 is 16 residues.